These 30 T cell receptor beta chains were sequenced from one sample in a study of identical twins (dated by TCRdb to the mid-2010s). Libraries were made using 5' RACE. Sequencer: Illumina HiSeq 2000. TCRdb trimmed the raw reads at Q25, called clones with MiXCR and kept productive beta chains. Duplicate CDR3 protein sequences are folded into a single record with the most common DNA and genes. In this sample the table shows about 100,000 distinct CDR3 sequences, 4.5% to 6.5% of which occur a single time. The ten largest make up approximately 12% of the sample. Sequences were obtained from memory T cells sorted from blood. The sample's cell subset or site label, decoded: CD45RO+ enriched T cells. The receptors were gathered from a woman in her 50s in good health.

CDR3 loop: CASSQEGRRAETQYF. The CDR3, as DNA: TGTGCCAGCAGCCAAGAGGGCAGGAGGGCCGAGACCCAGTACTTC. The J gene is TRBJ2-5, the V gene TRBV3-1, with D tentatively TRBD2 (6 bases). Germline CDR1 reads LGHDT; CDR2 reads YNNKEL (reference sequence). Trimming removed 0 bases from V and 5 bases from J, with 13 bases in between. The CDR3 spans 15 residues.

The CDR3 sequence is CASATGEGNQPQHF. The CDR3 nucleotides are TGTGCCAGCGCGACAGGAGAGGGCAATCAGCCCCAGCATTTT. The rearrangement links TRBV6-1 to TRBJ1-5; the D gene is possibly TRBD1 (6 bases). Germline CDR1 is MNHNS and CDR2 is SASEGT. The CDR3 is 14 amino acids. The V and J ends lost 8 bases and 2 bases respectively, with 13 bases between them.

This clonotype was observed at least ten times. The V gene is TRBV5-1, the J gene TRBJ2-2; D may be TRBD1 or TRBD2 (5 bases each). Germline CDR1 is SGHRS and CDR2 is YFSETQ. The ends were cut back, 7 bases at V and 0 bases at J, with 16 bases in the middle. The CDR3 has 16 amino acids. CDR3 loop: CASQTLGEANTGELFF. The CDR3 DNA reads TGCGCCAGCCAAACGCTGGGGGAAGCGAACACCGGGGAGCTGTTTTTT. Full variable domain (outside the CDR3, taken from reference TRBV5-1 and TRBJ2-2): KAGVTQTPRYLIKTRGQQVTLSCSPISGHRSVSWYQQTPGQGLQFLFEYFSETQRNKGNFPGRFSGRQFSNSRSEMNVSTLELGDSALYLCASQTLGEANTGELFFGEGSRLTVL.

This clonotype was picked up many times. This rearrangement joins TRBV11-2 to TRBJ2-1; TRBD2 matches at 7 bases. V lost 7 bases and J lost 7; bases outside the gene matches: 10. Per the germline V gene, CDR1 is SGHAT and CDR2 is FQNNGV. This CDR3 has 14 residues. The CDR3 nucleotides are TGTGCCAGCACCACTGAGGATAGCGGGAATGAGCAGTTCTTC. Its translation is CASTTEDSGNEQFF.

Comments on this clonotype: Possible read error: a much larger clone is one base away. CDR3 loop: CSATTWNYNEQFF. Written as DNA, the CDR3 is TGCAGTGCCACGACTTGGAACTACAATGAGCAGTTCTTC. The chain employs TRBV20-1 and TRBJ2-1; no clear D. This CDR3 has 13 residues. The germline V gene has CDR1 DFQATT and CDR2 SNEGSKA (reference sequence). V lost 6 bases to trimming and J lost 3 bases, with 12 bases between them.

This clonotype was found many times. The rearrangement joins TRBV24-1 to TRBJ2-5, with TRBD2 as a possible D gene (6 bases). The CDR3 sequence is 14 residues long. Germline loops: CDR1 KGHDR, CDR2 SFDVKD. V was trimmed by 1 base and J by 9 bases, leaving 14 bases between them. Written as DNA, the CDR3 is TGTGCCACCAGTGATTTTGGCCGGGAGAGGGCCCAGTACTTC. This translates into CATSDFGRERAQYF.

V is TRBV18 and J is TRBJ1-3; D is perhaps TRBD1 (5 bases). There are 15 residues in the CDR3. CDR1 and CDR2 (germline): KGHSH, LQKENI. V was trimmed by 0 bases and J by 8 bases, leaving 14 bases between them. This CDR3 is CASSPPLTEKYTIYF. The CDR3, as DNA: TGTGCCAGCTCACCACCTCTGACAGAAAAATACACCATATATTTT.

This clonotype was counted at least ten times. The J gene is TRBJ2-7, the V gene TRBV6-1, with 8 positions matching TRBD1. Germline-derived CDR1 and CDR2 are MNHNS and SASEGT. The CDR3 covers 14 residues. V dropped 0 bases and J dropped 10; count of bases not matched to a gene: 8. CDR3 nucleotides: TGTGCCAGCAGTGAAGCGGCCAGGACAGGGCGACAGTACGTC. Protein sequence: CASSEAARTGRQYV.

The table lists this clonotype with many counts. The rearrangement links TRBV4-2 to TRBJ1-1, with 7 bases identical to TRBD1. The V and J ends lost 1 base and 2 bases, in that order; junction bases with no gene match: 7. The CDR3 loop spans 16 amino acids. CDR1 is LGHNA and CDR2 is YNFKEQ in the germline V gene. The CDR3 loop is CASSQGTGVGNTEAFF. Here the CDR3 DNA reads TGTGCCAGCAGCCAAGGTACAGGGGTTGGCAACACTGAAGCTTTCTTT.

This clonotype was observed at least ten times. J is TRBJ2-1 and V is TRBV5-1; the D is unclear. The CDR3 has 13 residues. Between the trimmed V and J ends, which lost 0 bases and 5 bases, there was a span of 6 bases. Germline V gene sequence: CDR1 SGHRS, CDR2 YFSETQ. The CDR3 protein is CASSLVENNEQFF. The CDR3 region has the DNA TGCGCCAGCAGCTTGGTTGAGAACAATGAGCAGTTCTTC.

This clonotype was recorded at least ten times. The rearrangement joins TRBV7-3 to TRBJ2-3, with D possibly matching TRBD1 (6 bases). The V gene's germline CDR1 is SGHTA and CDR2 FQGTGA. Trimming pared 5 bases from V and 0 bases from J, leaving 12 bases between. The CDR3 runs to 15 residues. In DNA form, the CDR3 reads TGTGCCAGCAGCATGGACAGAACTAGCACAGATACGCAGTATTTT. As protein: CASSMDRTSTDTQYF.

The CDR3 region has the DNA TGTGCCAGCAGCGGCCTCAACTCTGGAAACACCATATATTTT. Translating gives CASSGLNSGNTIYF. The V gene is TRBV9, the J gene TRBJ1-3; D not certain. The CDR3 runs to 14 residues. V was pared by 3 bases and J by 0 bases, with 7 bases between. The germline CDR1 and CDR2 sequences are SGDLS and YYNGEE.

There are many counts of this clonotype. The V call is TRBV4-1, the J call TRBJ2-3, with unresolved D. This CDR3 region has 14 residues. The V gene's germline CDR1 is MGHRA and CDR2 YSYEKL. With 1 base removed from V and 5 bases from J, the gap between germline ends came to 10 bases. Here the CDR3 DNA reads TGCGCCAGCAGCCAAGTTCTGTTGGGAGATACGCAGTATTTT. This encodes CASSQVLLGDTQYF.

This clonotype was recorded at least ten times. The gene calls are TRBV9 and TRBJ2-5; TRBD2 agrees at 8 bases. The V segment lost 3 bases and the J segment 5 bases; nucleotides outside the gene matches: 9. The CDR3 covers 15 residues. The V gene's germline CDR1 is SGDLS and CDR2 YYNGEE. The CDR3 DNA sequence: TGTGCCAGCAGCGCTGGTTCAGCGGGAGTTGAGACCCAGTACTTC. Translating it yields CASSAGSAGVETQYF.

The chain recombines TRBV10-2 with TRBJ2-3, with TRBD2 matching over 10 bases. Trimming at V came to 6 bases and at J to 4 bases, leaving 7 bases not matched to a gene. There are 15 residues in the CDR3. Per the germline V gene, CDR1 is WSHSY and CDR2 is SAAADI. Here the CDR3 DNA reads TGCGCCAGCAGCCTCAGCGGGAGGGATTCAGATACGCAGTATTTT. Translated: CASSLSGRDSDTQYF.

This clonotype came up many times. This rearrangement joins TRBV2 to TRBJ2-1; the match to TRBD1 covers 10 bases. Per the germline V gene, CDR1 is SNHLY and CDR2 is FYNNEI. The length of the CDR3 is 14 residues. V shed 4 bases and J 8 bases; nucleotides not matched to a gene: 5. Written as DNA, the CDR3 is TGTGCCAGCAGTGCACCGGGACAGGGGTATGAGCAGTTCTTC. This encodes CASSAPGQGYEQFF.

As concerns this clonotype: Given a much more abundant clone one base away, this may be a read error. The rearrangement links TRBV6-1 to TRBJ2-2, with D possibly called TRBD1 or TRBD2 (5 bases each). From germline, CDR1 is MNHNS and CDR2 SASEGT. The CDR3 is made up of 16 amino acids. CDR3 sequence: CASSERIKANTGDLFF. DNA of the CDR3: TGTGCCAGCAGTGAAAGGATTAAGGCGAACACCGGGGACCTGTTTTTT.

This clonotype was recorded at least ten times. The CDR3 here is CASSLDVSSRRIQYF. CDR3 nucleotides: TGTGCCAGCAGCTTAGATGTGTCGAGCCGAAGGATTCAGTACTTC. The genes are TRBV7-2 and TRBJ2-4, with D uncertain. The CDR3 has 15 residues. Trimming took off 1 base at V and 10 bases at J, with 17 bases between the two ends. Germline CDR1 SGHTA, CDR2 FQGNSA.

This clonotype was recorded at least ten times. The gene calls are TRBV29-1 and TRBJ2-6; 7 bases fit TRBD2. V lost 6 bases, J lost 0 bases, and 5 bases stayed unmatched. The CDR3 has 15 residues. The germline V gene has CDR1 SQVTM and CDR2 ANQGSEA. CDR3 sequence: CSVRGVPSGANVLTF. The CDR3 DNA follows: TGCAGCGTCCGGGGGGTTCCCTCTGGGGCCAACGTCCTGACTTTC.

Ten or more counts support this clonotype. The rearrangement joins TRBV5-1 to TRBJ2-1; 7 bases agree with TRBD2. Germline loops: CDR1 SGHRS, CDR2 YFSETQ. V gave up 8 bases and J gave up 0 bases; unmatched junction bases: 8. There are 15 residues in the CDR3. The CDR3 nucleotides are TGCGCCAGTCTGTCGGGAGGTGGCTCCTACAATGAGCAGTTCTTC. It translates to CASLSGGGSYNEQFF.

This clonotype appeared many times. The chain combines TRBV24-1 with TRBJ2-1, with TRBD2 matching 16 bases. Trimming removed 2 bases from V and 2 bases from J; junction bases left unmatched: 8. Germline lookup yields CDR1 KGHDR and CDR2 SFDVKD. The CDR3 spans 20 residues. The CDR3 is CATSDWGTSGRAVAYNEQFF. CDR3 bases: TGTGCCACCAGTGATTGGGGGACTAGCGGGAGGGCAGTGGCCTACAATGAGCAGTTCTTC.

There are many counts of this clonotype. The rearrangement uses TRBV6-6 and TRBJ1-1, with 7 nucleotides matching TRBD1. Germline V gene sequence: CDR1 MNHNY, CDR2 SVGAGI (reference sequence). The CDR3 extends over 15 amino acids. V lost 7 bases and J lost 3; bases outside the gene matches: 11. The CDR3 here is CASTDPGQGDTEAFF. The DNA of the CDR3 is TGTGCCAGCACCGACCCAGGGCAGGGGGACACTGAAGCTTTCTTT.

This clonotype was seen more than once but under ten times. The chain carries TRBV11-3 and TRBJ2-3; D assignment may be TRBD1 or TRBD2 (5 bases each). Trimming left V 4 bases short and J 1 base short, with 15 bases between. Germline lookup yields CDR1 SGHNT and CDR2 YENEEA. This CDR3 is built from 16 residues. The CDR3 DNA sequence: TGTGCCAGCAGCTCATACTTACGGGACGGCACAGATACGCAGTATTTT. Its translation: CASSSYLRDGTDTQYF.

This clonotype has at least ten counts. The chain has TRBV6-9 and TRBJ1-1; 7 bases are a match to TRBD1. The CDR3 covers 13 residues. After removal of 1 base from V and 9 bases from J, the junction contained 5 bases not matched to a gene. The germline CDR1 and CDR2 sequences are MNHGY and SVAAGI. Here the CDR3 reads CASSYFRQGKAFF. The CDR3 DNA is TGTGCCAGCAGTTATTTCCGACAGGGAAAAGCTTTCTTT.

The chain carries TRBV30 and TRBJ1-2, with 7 nucleotides matching TRBD1. J was trimmed by 4 bases and V by 5 bases; bases with no gene match: 13. The CDR3 totals 15 residues. Germline CDR1 reads GTSNPN; CDR2 reads SVGIG (reference sequence). CDR3 loop: CAWYRDRVQRYGYTF. CDR3 nucleotides: TGTGCCTGGTACCGGGACAGAGTTCAACGCTATGGCTACACCTTC.

This clonotype has a count of ten or more. The chain uses TRBV5-4 and TRBJ2-5; 10 positions match TRBD2. The CDR3 is 17 residues long. Germline V gene sequence: CDR1 SGHNT, CDR2 YYREEE (reference sequence). The trim removed 4 bases at V and 5 bases at J, leaving 14 bases unmatched. The CDR3 DNA reads TGTGCCAGCAGCCCGAAGACTAGCGGGTGGGGCGGGGAGACCCAGTACTTC. Its protein product is CASSPKTSGWGGETQYF.

This clonotype came up many times. The chain recombines TRBV6-5 with TRBJ2-4; 10 positions agree with TRBD1. The CDR3 runs 17 residues. The junction had 10 bases not matched to a gene; V was cut back by 0 bases and J by 8 bases. Germline CDR1 MNHEY, CDR2 SVGAGI. In DNA form, the CDR3 reads TGTGCCAGCAGTTACTCTACCCCCGGGACAGGGGTTGACATTCAGTACTTC. Translated: CASSYSTPGTGVDIQYF.

In this sample, this clonotype turned up many times. This rearrangement joins TRBV11-1 to TRBJ2-3; unclear D gene. The CDR3 sequence is 12 residues long. V gave up 5 bases and J gave up 2 bases, with 5 bases separating them. The germline V gene encodes CDR1 SGHAT and CDR2 FQDESV (reference sequence). For the CDR3, the DNA is TGTGCCAGCAGCCGATTCACAGATACGCAGTATTTT. Its translation: CASSRFTDTQYF.

The CDR3 loop is CASSFGTDYGYTF. The CDR3 region has the DNA TGTGCCAGCAGTTTCGGGACAGACTATGGCTACACCTTC. The J gene is TRBJ1-2, the V gene TRBV27, with TRBD1 matching over 7 bases. This CDR3 spans 13 amino acids. Germline V gene lookup returns CDR1 MNHEY and CDR2 SMNVEV (reference sequence). Unmatched junction bases numbered 1, after V lost 3 bases and J lost 3 bases.

The sample holds many counts of this clonotype. This chain connects TRBV6-5 to TRBJ1-5, with D unclear. This CDR3 is built from 14 residues. Trimming removed 3 bases at V and 6 bases at J, with 12 bases between. CDR1 and CDR2 (germline): MNHEY, SVGAGI. The DNA for the CDR3 is TGTGCCAGCAGTTATGCCGACTCGTCTCAGCCCCAGCATTTT. It encodes CASSYADSSQPQHF.